Each of the 16 T cell receptor beta chains below was sequenced from the same sample in a study of neurological immune-mediated disorders. TCRdb fed the 5' RACE reads into MiXCR, producing one record per CDR3 protein. The table records about 38,000 distinct CDR3 sequences, roughly 4.8% of them present only once. Material: CD4+ T cells from blood. The receptors stem from a man between 18 and 35 years old in good health.

This clonotype was seen repeatedly, ten times or more. This rearrangement joins TRBV5-1 to TRBJ1-2; D possibly corresponds to TRBD1 (6 bases). The CDR3 totals 14 residues. V lost 4 bases, J lost 4 bases, and 14 bases lay in between. CDR1 is SGHRS, CDR2 YFSETQ, per germline. The CDR3 sequence is CASSGAGDLYGYTF. Written as DNA, the CDR3 is TGCGCCAGCAGCGGCGCAGGGGACCTCTATGGCTACACCTTC.

This clonotype came up many times. The chain combines TRBV7-2 with TRBJ1-5; D remains ambiguous. CDR1 is SGHTA and CDR2 is FQGNSA in the germline V gene. Trimming removed 6 bases at V and 8 bases at J, with 11 bases between. This CDR3 contains 12 residues. The CDR3 DNA reads as TGTGCCAGCAGTTTTATGAGGGAGCCCCAGCATTTT. The encoded protein is CASSFMREPQHF.

This clonotype was counted at least ten times. This chain uses TRBV11-2 with TRBJ2-2; weak D call: TRBD2 (5 bases). CDR1 and CDR2 (germline): SGHAT, FQNNGV. Trimming took off 7 bases at V and 8 bases at J, with 17 bases between the two ends. The CDR3 runs to 14 residues. The DNA of the CDR3 is TGTGCCAGCACCCGAGCGGCGGTTGAGGGGGAGCTGTTTTTT. This encodes CASTRAAVEGELFF.

This clonotype was counted ten times or more. The chain recombines TRBV5-1 with TRBJ2-7; perhaps TRBD1 as D (5 bases). Trimming removed 4 bases from V and 6 bases from J, with 11 bases in between. This CDR3 region has 12 residues. In germline, CDR1 is SGHRS, CDR2 YFSETQ. CDR3: CASSPDSFEQYF. The CDR3 DNA reads as TGCGCCAGCAGCCCTGACAGCTTCGAGCAGTACTTC.

This clonotype has at least ten counts. The rearrangement joins TRBV5-6 to TRBJ2-1; the D call may be TRBD1 or TRBD2 (5 bases each). V was shortened by 4 bases and J by 8 bases, with 16 bases between the two germline ends. Per germline, CDR1 SGHDT and CDR2 YYEEEE. This CDR3 has 14 amino acids. This CDR3 is CASSVGWGNDEQFF. The CDR3 DNA is TGTGCCAGCAGCGTGGGGTGGGGGAACGATGAGCAGTTCTTC.

The table lists this clonotype with many counts. The rearrangement links TRBV7-6 to TRBJ2-3; the D is unclear. Trimming took 5 bases from V and 5 from J, leaving 11 bases between them. The CDR3 has 13 residues. Germline CDR1 SGHVS, CDR2 FNYEAQ. In nucleotides, the CDR3 is TGTGCCAGCAGCGGCTATATTGGAGATACGCAGTATTTT. This sequence encodes CASSGYIGDTQYF.

This clonotype was recorded many times. It is unclear where the CDR3 begins or ends on the DNA, so no DNA is shown, and the CDR3 is as TCRdb lists it. This rearrangement joins TRBV28 to TRBJ2-1; the DNA was not compared with TRBD1, the D call given in the table. The CDR3 region is 15 residues in length, termini included. Germline values: CDR1 MDHEN, CDR2 SYDVKM. The CDR3 is CASSSSQGWGNEQFF.

This clonotype has a count of ten or more. The chain links TRBV5-1 to TRBJ1-1; unclear D gene. This CDR3 has 13 residues. Germline CDR1 reads SGHRS; CDR2 reads YFSETQ. The ends were cut back, 2 bases at V and 1 base at J, with 6 bases in the middle. Here the CDR3 DNA reads TGCGCCAGCAGCTTCGGGCAGAACACTGAAGCTTTCTTT. The encoded protein is CASSFGQNTEAFF. Looking up the rest from reference TRBV5-1 and TRBJ1-1 gives the full variable domain: KAGVTQTPRYLIKTRGQQVTLSCSPISGHRSVSWYQQTPGQGLQFLFEYFSETQRNKGNFPGRFSGRQFSNSRSEMNVSTLELGDSALYLCASSFGQNTEAFFGQGTRLTVV.

This clonotype was recorded a few times. The chain joins TRBV7-9 to TRBJ2-5; possible D gene TRBD2, 5 bases. The CDR3 spans 13 residues. The germline CDR1 and CDR2 sequences are SEHNR and FQNEAQ (reference sequence). V was pared by 5 bases and J by 9 bases, with 16 bases between. CDR3 bases: TGTGCCAGCAGCGCTACTAGTCTGGCGGCCCAGTACTTC. Its translation: CASSATSLAAQYF. Filled out from reference TRBV7-9 and TRBJ2-5, the complete variable domain reads DTGVSQNPRHKITKRGQNVTFRCDPISEHNRLYWYRQTLGQGPEFLTYFQNEAQLEKSRLLSDRFSAERPKGSFSTLEIQRTEQGDSAMYLCASSATSLAAQYFGPGTRLLVL.

The sample holds many counts of this clonotype. V usage is TRBV9 and J usage is TRBJ1-6; TRBD1 might be the D (5 bases). CDR3 length equals 14 residues. Germline V lookup: CDR1 SGDLS, CDR2 YYNGEE. Between the trimmed V and J ends, which lost 6 bases and 7 bases, there was a span of 14 bases. The CDR3: CASNGGVGNSPLHF. CDR3 in DNA: TGTGCCAGCAACGGGGGAGTTGGGAATTCACCCCTCCACTTT.

This clonotype was counted many times. The chain employs TRBV28 and TRBJ1-1; TRBD1 matches at 7 bases. V lost 8 bases and J lost 2; bases outside the gene matches: 5. CDR1 and CDR2 from the germline V gene are MDHEN and SYDVKM. The CDR3 extends over 13 amino acids. The CDR3 sequence is CASWGTANTEAFF. Here the CDR3 DNA reads TGTGCCAGCTGGGGGACAGCCAACACTGAAGCTTTCTTT. Based on the CDR3 plus reference TRBV28 and TRBJ1-1, the full variable domain is DVKVTQSSRYLVKRTGEKVFLECVQDMDHENMFWYRQDPGLGLRLIYFSYDVKMKEKGDIPEGYSVSREKKERFSLILESASTNQTSMYLCASWGTANTEAFFGQGTRLTVV.

This clonotype was recorded many times. This chain uses TRBV9 with TRBJ1-6; weak D call: TRBD1 (6 bases). Looked up from germline, CDR1 is SGDLS and CDR2 is YYNGEE. The V end was cut by 3 bases, the J end by 5 bases, with 12 bases between. The CDR3 contains 15 residues. In DNA, the CDR3 is TGTGCCAGCAGCGCGGGGGGCAGGAATAATTCACCCCTCCACTTT. This translates into CASSAGGRNNSPLHF.

In regard to this clonotype: This clone may be a read error of a much larger clone one base away. This chain joins TRBV24-1 and TRBJ2-7, with TRBD1 identical over 7 bases. Losses at the gene ends were 3 bases for V and 2 bases for J; bases not matched to a gene: 6. The CDR3 is made up of 15 amino acids. The germline CDR1 and CDR2 sequences are KGHDR and SFDVKD. The CDR3 region has the DNA TGTGCCACCAGTGATCGCTGGGACAGTACCTACGAGCAGTACTTC. It is translated as CATSDRWDSTYEQYF.

This clonotype showed up many times. The CDR3 DNA reads as TGTGCCAGCAGCTTAGCCCTAGCGGGGGGTAATGAGCAGTTCTTC. Translating gives CASSLALAGGNEQFF. The rearrangement uses TRBV7-2 and TRBJ2-1, with 11 nucleotides matching TRBD2. J lost 7 bases, V lost 0 bases, and 2 bases had no gene match. This CDR3 is built from 15 residues. Per the germline V gene, CDR1 is SGHTA and CDR2 is FQGNSA.

This clonotype was seen repeatedly, ten times or more. The chain has TRBV10-3 and TRBJ2-1; 8 bases are shared with TRBD2. The length of the CDR3 is 13 residues. The V segment lost 6 bases and the J segment 5 bases; nucleotides outside the gene matches: 3. Germline V lookup: CDR1 ENHRY, CDR2 SYGVKD. CDR3 DNA sequence: TGTGCCATCAGGGGACTAGATAACAATGAGCAGTTCTTC. Translating gives CAIRGLDNNEQFF.

At least ten counts were recorded for this clonotype. The chain employs TRBV6-6 and TRBJ1-1; D is possibly TRBD1 (6 bases). Germline values: CDR1 MNHNY, CDR2 SVGAGI (reference sequence). V lost 11 bases to trimming and J lost 5 bases, with 21 bases between them. The CDR3 is 14 residues long. The DNA for the CDR3 is TGTGCCGGGGGGGAAGGGGGTAGGAGGACTGAAGCTTTCTTT. It specifies CAGGEGGRRTEAFF.